This paragraph covers one TCR beta chain sequence. Its antigen is not known. This sample was included in a study of T cell responses to AZD1222 COVID-19 vaccine. Study findings and constraints: Regions 160-218 and 743-854 held dominance among vaccine-associated CD4 TCRs, which spanned spike. When two AZD1222 doses had been given, Spike-specific TCR breadth and depth rose. In the spike-specific TCR repertoire, nearly half reportedly target unmutated variant regions.

Repertoires were generated with immunoSEQ multiplex PCR, while TCRdb's copy carries only in-frame clones and drops some. The sample consists of fewer than 100,000 clones, 85% to 90% of them appearing once. The V gene's germline CDR1 is SNHLY and CDR2 FYNNEI. This CDR3 is 14 amino acids long. V lost 8 bases and J lost 10; bases outside the gene matches: 10. Sequenced here: peripheral blood, sampled on day 0 of AZD1222 vaccination. The gene calls are TRBV2 and TRBJ1-6; 8 nucleotides match TRBD1. This clonotype was obtained from an adult in good health. CDR3 sequence reads: CASLPGTGISPLHF. In DNA, the CDR3 is TGTGCCAGCCTTCCTGGGACAGGTATCTCACCCCTCCACTTT.